The next 17 T cell receptor beta chains were all read from a single sample in a study of regulatory T cells in long-lasting Graves disease. Sequencing libraries for TCR beta were prepared with iRepertoire HTBI primers and Arm-PCR of CDR3 regions. From the multiplex PCR reads, TCRdb called clonotypes with MiXCR, one entry per CDR3 protein. This sample yields hundreds of thousands of distinct CDR3 sequences, of which roughly 16% are seen a single time; around 18% belongs to the top ten. Time point: newly diagnosed GD, antithyroid drugs for less than 3 months. Extracted RNA from PBMCs served as the source of the TCR library. The sample also formed part of further work on T cells in Graves' hyperthyroidism and ophthalmopathy.

Sequencing was performed on peripheral blood mononuclear cells (PBMCs), taken at new diagnosis, from a patient treated with antithyroid drugs. Receptors originate from a woman in her thirties with Graves disease.

This clonotype was seen at least ten times. The chain recombines TRBV6-1 with TRBJ2-1, with D perhaps assigned TRBD1 or TRBD2 (5 bases each). V was clipped by 5 bases and J by 3 bases, with 17 bases between them. Germline CDR1 MNHNS, CDR2 SASEGT. The CDR3 is made up of 16 amino acids. The CDR3 protein is CASSKTGRGLYNEQFF. The DNA for the CDR3 is TGTGCCAGCAGTAAGACGGGGCGCGGCCTCTACAATGAGCAGTTCTTC.

This clonotype was seen ten or more times. The chain recombines TRBV11-2 with TRBJ2-1, with 9 bases aligning to TRBD2. The V gene end was trimmed by 4 bases and the J gene end by 6 bases; junction bases not matched to a gene: 13. The CDR3 covers 17 residues. Germline lookup yields CDR1 SGHAT and CDR2 FQNNGV. The chain's CDR3 is CASSSTDVAGVSNEQFF. DNA for the CDR3: TGTGCCAGCAGCTCCACGGACGTAGCGGGAGTGAGCAATGAGCAGTTCTTC.

This chain connects TRBV27 to TRBJ2-3; D unclear. The CDR3 extends over 13 amino acids. The V and J ends lost 0 bases and 4 bases respectively, with 5 bases between them. Per germline, CDR1 MNHEY and CDR2 SMNVEV (reference sequence). The DNA for the CDR3 is TGTGCCAGCAGTTTATCACGCCCAGATACGCAGTATTTT. This encodes CASSLSRPDTQYF.

The CDR3 is CSARVGAGARVVVATDTQYF. Here the CDR3 DNA reads TGCAGTGCTAGAGTAGGTGCAGGGGCAAGGGTCGTAGTCGCCACAGATACGCAGTATTTT. The V call is TRBV20-1, the J call TRBJ2-3; D perhaps matches TRBD1 (6 bases). CDR3 length equals 20 residues. The V end was cut by 1 base, the J end by 2 bases, with 28 bases between. Germline-derived CDR1 and CDR2 are DFQATT and SNEGSKA (reference sequence).

The count of this clonotype is one. A much larger clone differs by one base, so this may be a read error. The rearrangement links TRBV11-2 to TRBJ1-1, with TRBD1 identical over 8 bases. The CDR3 has 14 amino acids. After removal of 6 bases from V and 10 bases from J, the junction contained 13 bases not matched to a gene. Germline CDR1 and CDR2: SGHAT and FQNNGV. Written as DNA, the CDR3 is TGTGCCAGCAGGCCCTCGTGGACAGGGATGTCAGCTTTCTTT. It encodes CASRPSWTGMSAFF.

This clonotype has more than one count but fewer than ten. The V call is TRBV6-1, the J call TRBJ1-2; 8 positions agree with TRBD1. Germline V gives CDR1 MNHNS, CDR2 SASEGT. The CDR3 spans 15 residues. V dropped 6 bases and J dropped 6; count of bases not matched to a gene: 12. The CDR3 region is CASRVEPTGVNGYTF. CDR3 nucleotide sequence: TGTGCCAGCAGGGTTGAGCCGACAGGGGTGAATGGCTACACCTTC.

This clonotype has at least ten counts. This chain uses TRBV7-2 with TRBJ2-7; D is undetermined. The ends were cut back, 0 bases at V and 3 bases at J, with 12 bases in the middle. Per the germline V gene, CDR1 is SGHTA and CDR2 is FQGNSA. The CDR3 loop spans 15 amino acids. The CDR3 reads CASSLAGMRNYEQYF. CDR3 nucleotides: TGTGCCAGCAGCTTAGCGGGTATGCGGAACTACGAGCAGTACTTC.

This clonotype has a count of ten or more. The chain links TRBV27 to TRBJ2-1, with 8 bases lining up with TRBD2. CDR1 is MNHEY, CDR2 SMNVEV, per germline (reference sequence). Trimming cost V 5 bases and J 6 bases; bases outside gene matches: 18. This CDR3 region has 18 residues. The CDR3 loop reads CASSLAPPGLGSFNEQFF. For the CDR3, the DNA is TGTGCCAGCAGTCTCGCACCCCCGGGACTAGGATCGTTCAATGAGCAGTTCTTC.

This clonotype was seen only a few times. The rearrangement joins TRBV20-1 to TRBJ2-6; D is unresolved. Germline V CDR1 and CDR2: DFQATT, SNEGSKA (reference sequence). This CDR3 region has 14 residues. V gave up 5 bases and J gave up 2 bases, with 10 bases separating them. The chain's CDR3 is CSARPDPGANVLTF. CDR3 DNA sequence: TGCAGTGCTCGACCGGACCCTGGGGCCAACGTCCTGACTTTC.

A remark on this clonotype: This may arise from a read error, as a much more abundant clone is one base away. The rearrangement links TRBV6-2 or TRBV6-3 to TRBJ2-1; TRBD1 matches 8 bases. Per germline, CDR1 MNHEY and CDR2 SVGEGT. The ends lost 5 bases at V and 6 bases at J; junction bases unmatched: 9. The length of the CDR3 is 15 residues. The CDR3 DNA reads TGTGCCAGCAGTGAAGCGGCAGGGGGCTGCAATGAGCAGTTCTTC. Its protein is CASSEAAGGCNEQFF.

There are many counts of this clonotype. This chain links TRBV7-2 with TRBJ2-1; tentatively, D is TRBD2 (5 bases). Germline CDR1 reads SGHTA; CDR2 reads FQGNSA. The CDR3 length is 15 residues. Trimming stripped 5 bases from V and 8 bases from J, with 19 bases between. In DNA, the CDR3 is TGTGCCAGCAGCCTCATTTCCGGGATTTCTTATGAGCAGTTCTTC. Amino acids: CASSLISGISYEQFF.

This clonotype was picked up many times. The gene calls are TRBV28 and TRBJ2-7; no clear D gene. Germline V gene lookup returns CDR1 MDHEN and CDR2 SYDVKM. This CDR3 contains 14 residues. Between the trimmed V and J ends, which lost 3 bases and 2 bases, there was a span of 11 bases. In DNA, the CDR3 is TGTGCCAGCAGTTTGGCCACAACCCCCTACGAGCAGTACTTC. The encoded protein is CASSLATTPYEQYF. Looking up the rest from reference TRBV28 and TRBJ2-7 gives the full variable domain: DVKVTQSSRYLVKRTGEKVFLECVQDMDHENMFWYRQDPGLGLRLIYFSYDVKMKEKGDIPEGYSVSREKKERFSLILESASTNQTSMYLCASSLATTPYEQYFGPGTRLTVT.

The J gene is TRBJ1-1, the V gene TRBV18; D possibly corresponds to TRBD1 (6 bases). This CDR3 has 13 residues. Germline V gene lookup returns CDR1 KGHSH and CDR2 LQKENI. Between the trimmed V and J ends, which lost 3 bases and 5 bases, there was a span of 10 bases. The CDR3 is CASSPMGQTEAFF. The CDR3 DNA sequence: TGTGCCAGCTCACCGATGGGACAAACTGAAGCTTTCTTT.

This clonotype has ten or more counts. This chain links TRBV24-1 with TRBJ1-1; unclear D gene. Germline V CDR1 and CDR2: KGHDR, SFDVKD. The CDR3 has 13 amino acids. V dropped 5 bases and J dropped 0 bases, with 6 bases sitting between them. In DNA form, the CDR3 reads TGTGCCACCAGTGGTCCAATGAACACTGAAGCTTTCTTT. Residues: CATSGPMNTEAFF.

This rearrangement joins TRBV7-9 to TRBJ1-1; no firm D call. Per germline, CDR1 SEHNR and CDR2 FQNEAQ (reference sequence). Trimming removed 5 bases from V and 4 bases from J, with 14 bases in between. The length of the CDR3 is 14 residues. This chain's CDR3 is CASSPEAGSTEAFF. The DNA of the CDR3 is TGTGCCAGCAGCCCCGAGGCCGGGAGCACTGAAGCTTTCTTT.

This clonotype was seen only a few times. Given the absence of the conserved phenylalanine or tryptophan at the CDR3 end, a read error is likely. The V call is TRBV28, the J call TRBJ2-7; either TRBD1 or TRBD2 may supply D (6 bases each). Per the germline V gene, CDR1 is MDHEN and CDR2 is SYDVKM. The CDR3 is 14 residues long. With 6 bases removed from V and 5 bases from J, the gap between germline ends came to 17 bases. CDR3 DNA sequence: TGTGCCAGCAGAACCCGTGGGGGGCGCGACGAGCAGTACTCC. As protein: CASRTRGGRDEQYS.

This chain uses TRBV19 with TRBJ2-1; D is perhaps TRBD1 or TRBD2 (5 bases each). Germline V gene sequence: CDR1 LNHDA, CDR2 SQIVND (reference sequence). Trimming removed 3 bases from V and 6 bases from J, with 15 bases in between. This CDR3 comprises 15 residues. The CDR3 DNA sequence: TGTGCCAGTAGTATCCCCCCAACTAGGGGCAATGAGCAGTTCTTC. It translates to CASSIPPTRGNEQFF.